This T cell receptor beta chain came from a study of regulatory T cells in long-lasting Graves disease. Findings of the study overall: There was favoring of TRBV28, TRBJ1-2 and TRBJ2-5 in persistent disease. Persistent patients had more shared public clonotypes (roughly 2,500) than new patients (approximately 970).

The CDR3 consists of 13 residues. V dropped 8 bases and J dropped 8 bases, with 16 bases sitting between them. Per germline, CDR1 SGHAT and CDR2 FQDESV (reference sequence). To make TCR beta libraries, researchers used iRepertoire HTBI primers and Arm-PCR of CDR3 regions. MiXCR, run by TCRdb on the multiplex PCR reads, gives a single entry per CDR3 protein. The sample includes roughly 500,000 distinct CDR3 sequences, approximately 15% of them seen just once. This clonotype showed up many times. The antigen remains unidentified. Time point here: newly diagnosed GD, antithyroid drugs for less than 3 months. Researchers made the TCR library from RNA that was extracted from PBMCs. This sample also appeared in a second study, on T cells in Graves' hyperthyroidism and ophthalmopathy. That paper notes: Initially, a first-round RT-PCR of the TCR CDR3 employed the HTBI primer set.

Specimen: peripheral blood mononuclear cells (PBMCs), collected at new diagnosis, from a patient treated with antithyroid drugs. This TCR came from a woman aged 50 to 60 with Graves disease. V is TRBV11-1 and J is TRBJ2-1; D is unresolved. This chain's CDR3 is CASASRRYYEQFF. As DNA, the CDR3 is TGTGCCAGCGCCTCCCGAAGGTATTATGAGCAGTTCTTC.